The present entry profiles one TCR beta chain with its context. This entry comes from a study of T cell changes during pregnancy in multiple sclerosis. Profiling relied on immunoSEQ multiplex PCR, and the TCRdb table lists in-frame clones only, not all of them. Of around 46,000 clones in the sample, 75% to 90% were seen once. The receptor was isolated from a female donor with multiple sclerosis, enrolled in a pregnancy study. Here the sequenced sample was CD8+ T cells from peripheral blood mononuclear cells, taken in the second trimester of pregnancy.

The CDR3 loop reads CASSLGFLGQGAETQYF. The CDR3 nucleotides are TGTGCCAGCAGCTTAGGATTTCTCGGACAGGGGGCAGAGACCCAGTACTTC. The V gene is TRBV13, the J gene TRBJ2-5; 11 nucleotides line up with TRBD1. This CDR3 spans 17 amino acids. V lost 0 bases and J lost 4; bases outside the gene matches: 7. CDR1 and CDR2 (germline): PRHDT, FYEKMQ (reference sequence).